Listed here are 32 T cell receptor beta chains from one sample, sequenced in a study of T cells in Graves' hyperthyroidism and ophthalmopathy. Amplified TCR beta CDR3 regions derived from RNA transcripts. HTBI primers drove first-round RT-PCR of the TCR CDR3. TCRdb re-called the multiplex PCR reads with MiXCR, one entry per CDR3 protein. The data contain about 560,000 distinct CDR3 sequences, around 42% of them singletons. Sequenced: peripheral blood or thyroid tissue (not recorded which). The receptors shown here come from a woman in her late teens or twenties with Graves' hyperthyroidism.

This chain connects TRBV24-1 to TRBJ1-4; no firm D call. The length of the CDR3 is 12 residues. Germline CDR1 reads KGHDR; CDR2 reads SFDVKD. Trimming pared 12 bases from V and 8 bases from J, leaving 15 bases between. The CDR3 DNA reads as TGTGCCTCACAGAGGGATGAAGAAAAACTGTTTTTT. It specifies CASQRDEEKLFF.

The V and J genes are TRBV5-1 and TRBJ2-7; no clear D. The CDR3 loop spans 13 amino acids. V was trimmed by 1 base and J by 4 bases, leaving 9 bases between them. The germline V gene has CDR1 SGHRS and CDR2 YFSETQ. The CDR3 DNA reads TGCGCCAGCAGCTTGTTCCGGTATTACGAGCAGTACTTC. Translated, it gives CASSLFRYYEQYF.

This clonotype was recorded at least ten times. The chain employs TRBV15 and TRBJ2-7; no firm D call. Between the trimmed V and J ends, which lost 0 bases and 3 bases, there was a span of 6 bases. There are 13 residues in the CDR3. The germline CDR1 and CDR2 sequences are LNHNV and YYDKDF (reference sequence). The CDR3 here is CATSRDPSYEQYF. The CDR3 region has the DNA TGTGCCACCAGCAGAGATCCAAGCTACGAGCAGTACTTC. The variable domain in full, with the rest retrieved from reference TRBV15 and TRBJ2-7, is DAMVIQNPRYQVTQFGKPVTLSCSQTLNHNVMYWYQQKSSQAPKLLFHYYDKDFNNEADTPDNFQSRRPNTSFCFLDIRSPGLGDTAMYLCATSRDPSYEQYFGPGTRLTVT.

The chain uses TRBV29-1 and TRBJ2-2; 9 positions agree with TRBD1. CDR1 and CDR2 from the germline V gene are SQVTM and ANQGSEA. J was trimmed by 7 bases and V by 4 bases; bases with no gene match: 13. The CDR3 contains 16 residues. The CDR3 protein is CSVGSGTGGSVGELFF. In DNA, the CDR3 is TGCAGCGTTGGTTCGGGTACAGGGGGCTCGGTCGGGGAGCTGTTTTTT.

This clonotype was counted at least ten times. This sequence joins TRBV2 and TRBJ1-2; a possible D gene is TRBD1 (5 bases). Germline V gives CDR1 SNHLY, CDR2 FYNNEI. V dropped 7 bases and J dropped 3 bases, with 15 bases sitting between them. The CDR3 runs 14 residues. The CDR3 region is CASNNVRADYGYTF. The CDR3 bases are TGTGCCAGCAATAATGTCAGGGCTGACTATGGCTACACCTTC.

This clonotype was detected only a few times. The chain has TRBV24-1 and TRBJ2-3, with D unresolved. Germline V lookup: CDR1 KGHDR, CDR2 SFDVKD. The germline V and J ends were trimmed by 2 bases and 7 bases, with 9 bases remaining between them. The CDR3 totals 13 residues. The CDR3 nucleotides are TGTGCCACCAGTGATTCTATAGTCTATACGCAGTATTTT. Its protein is CATSDSIVYTQYF.

This clonotype was observed a handful of times. The chain combines TRBV19 with TRBJ1-5, with 8 bases identical to TRBD1. V lost 9 bases and J lost 5; bases outside the gene matches: 9. The CDR3 runs 14 residues. CDR1 and CDR2 (germline): LNHDA, SQIVND (reference sequence). CDR3 sequence (DNA): TGTGCCAGCAAACGGACAGGGAGGTATCAGCCCCAGCATTTT. Encoded protein: CASKRTGRYQPQHF. Together with reference TRBV19 and TRBJ1-5, the CDR3 gives the full variable domain: DGGITQSPKYLFRKEGQNVTLSCEQNLNHDAMYWYRQDPGQGLRLIYYSQIVNDFQKGDIAEGYSVSREKKESFPLTVTSAQKNPTAFYLCASKRTGRYQPQHFGDGTRLSIL.

In this sample, this clonotype turned up many times. This sequence joins TRBV2 and TRBJ1-1; D uncertain. This CDR3 comprises 13 residues. V lost 3 bases to trimming and J lost 5 bases, with 10 bases between them. Germline CDR1 SNHLY, CDR2 FYNNEI. The CDR3 here is CASSEGGRTEAFF. In nucleotides, the CDR3 is TGTGCCAGCAGTGAGGGAGGGAGGACTGAAGCTTTCTTT. Full variable domain (remainder filled in from reference TRBV2 and TRBJ1-1): EPEVTQTPSHQVTQMGQEVILRCVPISNHLYFYWYRQILGQKVEFLVSFYNNEISEKSEIFDDQFSVERPDGSNFTLKIRSTKLEDSAMYFCASSEGGRTEAFFGQGTRLTVV.

This clonotype was detected many times. V is TRBV6-5 and J is TRBJ1-1; 8 bases line up with TRBD1. From germline, CDR1 is MNHEY and CDR2 SVGAGI. V gave up 6 bases and J gave up 1 base; unmatched junction bases: 1. The CDR3 length is 13 residues. The CDR3 protein is CASRGQENTEAFF. The CDR3, as DNA: TGTGCCAGCAGGGGACAGGAGAACACTGAAGCTTTCTTT.

On this clonotype: Relative to the germline gene, one junction end is altered; a read error may explain this. The V and J genes are TRBV9 and TRBJ2-6; D call uncertain. Germline CDR1 and CDR2: SGDLS and YYNGEE. The CDR3 is made up of 17 amino acids. This chain's CDR3 is CASSPTRWSSGANVLTF. CDR3 nucleotide sequence: TGCGCCAGCAGCCCTACCCGGTGGAGCTCTGGGGCCAACGTCCTGACTTTC.

This clonotype was counted between two and nine times. This chain links TRBV5-1 with TRBJ2-7, with D perhaps matching TRBD1 or TRBD2 (5 bases each). Germline-derived CDR1 and CDR2 are SGHRS and YFSETQ. CDR3 length equals 16 residues. The V end was cut by 5 bases, the J end by 5 bases, with 23 bases between. The CDR3 sequence is CASRVSLTARVHEQYF. The CDR3 DNA reads TGCGCCAGCAGGGTCTCACTGACAGCGAGGGTCCACGAGCAGTACTTC.

This sequence joins TRBV15 and TRBJ2-1; 9 bases are a match to TRBD2. Germline V lookup: CDR1 LNHNV, CDR2 YYDKDF (reference sequence). This CDR3 is built from 15 residues. V was clipped by 0 bases and J by 8 bases; unmatched bases: 5. The CDR3 DNA reads TGTGCCACCAGCAGAGATGCGGGAGGGCAAGATGAGCAGTTCTTC. This codes for CATSRDAGGQDEQFF.

This clonotype came up many times. The chain has TRBV25-1 and TRBJ1-5, with D uncertain. Germline assignment: CDR1 MGHDK and CDR2 SYGVNS. V was shortened by 2 bases and J by 7 bases, with 9 bases between the two germline ends. CDR3 length: 13 amino acids. This CDR3 is CASSETESQPQHF. CDR3 bases: TGTGCCAGCAGTGAAACAGAGTCCCAGCCCCAGCATTTT.

Regarding this clonotype: This may arise from a read error, as a much more abundant clone is one base away. The V and J genes are TRBV6-5 and TRBJ1-5, with D unresolved. Germline values: CDR1 MNHEY, CDR2 SVGAGI. The CDR3 loop spans 16 amino acids. In DNA, the CDR3 is TGTGCCATCAGTTACTCGAGTTCCGGCATCAATCAGCCCCAGCATTTT. Translated: CAISYSSSGINQPQHF.

V usage is TRBV2 and J usage is TRBJ1-5; tentatively, D is TRBD1 (6 bases). This CDR3 has 12 amino acids. Per germline, CDR1 SNHLY and CDR2 FYNNEI. V shed 11 bases and J shed 5 bases, with 13 bases lying between them. The CDR3 DNA reads as TGTGCCTCTACGGACAGCTATCAGCCCCAGCATTTT. Translation: CASTDSYQPQHF.

This chain uses TRBV7-2 with TRBJ2-5; 7 bases map to TRBD1. From germline, CDR1 is SGHTA and CDR2 FQGNSA. The CDR3 loop spans 11 amino acids. J gave up 5 bases and V 10 bases, and 4 bases lay outside the gene matches. The DNA of the CDR3 is TGTGCCACCGCGGACAGGGAGACCCAGTACTTC. This translates into CATADRETQYF.

The chain recombines TRBV2 with TRBJ1-3; 9 bases map to TRBD1. Germline CDR1 reads SNHLY; CDR2 reads FYNNEI. V was clipped by 2 bases and J by 4 bases; unmatched bases: 3. There are 15 residues in the CDR3. CDR3 loop: CASSERDREGNTIYF. The CDR3 DNA reads as TGTGCCAGCAGTGAAAGGGACAGGGAGGGAAACACCATATATTTT.

The sample holds many counts of this clonotype. The chain links TRBV19 to TRBJ1-6, with 8 bases aligning to TRBD1. The V and J ends lost 6 bases and 10 bases, in that order; junction bases with no gene match: 8. Per germline, CDR1 LNHDA and CDR2 SQIVND (reference sequence). The CDR3 consists of 14 residues. The CDR3 sequence: CASSPGQGESPLHF. Here the CDR3 DNA reads TGTGCCAGTAGCCCTGGACAGGGTGAATCACCCCTCCACTTT. The full variable domain, in which reference TRBV19 and TRBJ1-6 provide the parts outside the CDR3, is DGGITQSPKYLFRKEGQNVTLSCEQNLNHDAMYWYRQDPGQGLRLIYYSQIVNDFQKGDIAEGYSVSREKKESFPLTVTSAQKNPTAFYLCASSPGQGESPLHFGNGTRLTVT.

This clonotype showed up just a few times. This chain uses TRBV20-1 with TRBJ1-1; no clear D. V dropped 6 bases and J dropped 4 bases, with 12 bases sitting between them. Germline-derived CDR1 and CDR2 are DFQATT and SNEGSKA (reference sequence). This CDR3 is 12 amino acids long. The CDR3 loop reads CSAPRAVTEAFF. CDR3 sequence (DNA): TGCAGTGCACCCCGTGCCGTCACTGAAGCTTTCTTT.

This clonotype was observed many times. The chain has TRBV29-1 and TRBJ1-2; 8 bases agree with TRBD1. CDR3 length equals 14 residues. CDR1 is SQVTM, CDR2 ANQGSEA, per germline. The trim removed 1 base at V and 4 bases at J, leaving 5 bases unmatched. The CDR3, as DNA: TGCAGCGTTGAAGGCCAGGGGGCTGGCTATGGCTACACCTTC. This gives the protein CSVEGQGAGYGYTF.

The rearrangement links TRBV25-1 to TRBJ1-5; TRBD1 aligns across 10 bases. The CDR3 covers 16 residues. CDR1 is MGHDK and CDR2 is SYGVNS in the germline V gene. V lost 2 bases and J lost 5; bases outside the gene matches: 6. CDR3 amino acids: CASSEGQGGEYQPQHF. CDR3 sequence (DNA): TGTGCCAGCAGTGAAGGACAGGGGGGCGAATATCAGCCCCAGCATTTT.

This clonotype showed up just a few times. The chain uses TRBV5-6 and TRBJ1-2, with unresolved D. This CDR3 is 14 amino acids long. Deletions cut 2 bases from V and 4 bases from J, with 12 bases between. Germline V gene lookup returns CDR1 SGHDT and CDR2 YYEEEE. CDR3 nucleotide sequence: TGTGCCAGCAGCTTTGAGAGACTGGGCTATGGCTACACCTTC. It yields the protein CASSFERLGYGYTF.

The rearrangement uses TRBV7-6 and TRBJ2-7; D not resolved. Trimming cost V 3 bases and J 7 bases, with 10 bases left between them. The CDR3 totals 12 residues. Germline loops: CDR1 SGHVS, CDR2 FNYEAQ. The DNA of the CDR3 is TGTGCCAGCAGCTTTGAAGGGTTGGAGCAGTACTTC. This encodes CASSFEGLEQYF.

This clonotype has a handful of counts. The chain links TRBV12-3 or TRBV12-4 to TRBJ1-2; D is undetermined. The CDR3 runs 11 residues. V lost 6 bases to trimming and J lost 9 bases, with 11 bases between them. The CDR3 here is CASSLRASYTF. CDR3 bases: TGTGCCAGCAGCCTTCGCGCGAGCTACACCTTC.

V and J are TRBV15 and TRBJ2-5; TRBD1 might be the D (6 bases). CDR1 is LNHNV, CDR2 YYDKDF, per germline (reference sequence). The CDR3 length is 19 residues. V was cut by 3 bases and J by 5 bases, with 28 bases left in between. CDR3 DNA: TGTGCCACCAGCAGGAAGACAGGACACTCCCGAACCTTAGGGGAGACCCAGTACTTC. Encoded protein: CATSRKTGHSRTLGETQYF.

This clonotype has a count of ten or more. The chain links TRBV7-4 to TRBJ2-2; unclear D gene. Germline CDR1 SGHVT, CDR2 SQSDAQ. This CDR3 spans 15 amino acids. Trimming left V 0 bases short and J 0 bases short, with 5 bases between. In nucleotides, the CDR3 is TGTGCCAGCAGCTTAGCCGGTGCGAACACCGGGGAGCTGTTTTTT. Translated: CASSLAGANTGELFF.

Many counts were recorded for this clonotype. J is TRBJ1-1 and V is TRBV29-1; D is ambiguous. The CDR3 sequence is 10 residues long. Trimming stripped 7 bases from V and 1 base from J, with 4 bases between. Germline CDR1 and CDR2: SQVTM and ANQGSEA. DNA of the CDR3: TGCAGCGCGCAGAACACTGAAGCTTTCTTT. Translation gives CSAQNTEAFF. The whole variable domain, filled in from reference TRBV29-1 and TRBJ1-1, reads SAVISQKPSRDICQRGTSLTIQCQVDSQVTMMFWYRQQPGQSLTLIATANQGSEATYESGFVIDKFPISRPNLTFSTLTVSNMSPEDSSIYLCSAQNTEAFFGQGTRLTVV.

The chain has TRBV20-1 and TRBJ2-7; tentatively, D is TRBD1 or TRBD2 (6 bases each). Trimming stripped 0 bases from V and 4 bases from J, with 13 bases between. The germline V gene has CDR1 DFQATT and CDR2 SNEGSKA (reference sequence). This CDR3 has 14 residues. The DNA of the CDR3 is TGCAGTGCTAGAGATCGAGGGGGGAGTTACGAGCAGTACTTC. This encodes CSARDRGGSYEQYF.

The CDR3 is CATSRGQGAANYGYTF. CDR3 coding DNA: TGTGCCACCAGTCGAGGACAGGGGGCGGCTAACTATGGCTACACCTTC. The rearrangement links TRBV24-1 to TRBJ1-2; 11 nucleotides line up with TRBD1. J gave up 0 bases and V 6 bases, and 5 bases lay outside the gene matches. CDR1 and CDR2 from the germline V gene are KGHDR and SFDVKD. CDR3 length equals 16 residues.

The CDR3 spells CATRMGQGARNTIYF. The CDR3 DNA reads as TGTGCCACCAGAATGGGACAGGGGGCGAGGAACACCATATATTTT. The genes are TRBV15 and TRBJ1-3; TRBD1 agrees at 12 bases. J lost 7 bases, V lost 6 bases, and 7 bases had no gene match. CDR3 length: 15 amino acids. CDR1 LNHNV and CDR2 YYDKDF come from the germline V gene (reference sequence).

CDR3 sequence reads: CASRASGINTGELFF. As DNA, the CDR3 is TGTGCCAGCAGGGCTAGCGGGATCAACACCGGGGAGCTGTTTTTT. The genes are TRBV2 and TRBJ2-2; 9 bases agree with TRBD2. The CDR3 contains 15 residues. CDR1 is SNHLY and CDR2 is FYNNEI in the germline V gene. Unmatched junction bases numbered 4, after V lost 6 bases and J lost 2 bases. Full variable domain (rest looked up from reference TRBV2 and TRBJ2-2): EPEVTQTPSHQVTQMGQEVILRCVPISNHLYFYWYRQILGQKVEFLVSFYNNEISEKSEIFDDQFSVERPDGSNFTLKIRSTKLEDSAMYFCASRASGINTGELFFGEGSRLTVL.

The rearrangement uses TRBV10-3 and TRBJ2-5, with TRBD1 identical over 9 bases. Unmatched junction bases numbered 9, after V lost 10 bases and J lost 3 bases. The germline gives CDR1 ENHRY, CDR2 SYGVKD. This CDR3 has 14 residues. CDR3: CASNRGLQEETQYF. The DNA for the CDR3 is TGTGCCAGCAACAGGGGGCTTCAGGAAGAGACCCAGTACTTC.